This T cell receptor (beta chain) appears in the sequencing data of a study of post-analysis software for immune sequencing data. Study summary: Relapsing-remitting, secondary progressive and progressive-relapsing forms made up the multiple sclerosis disease courses.

Unique molecular identifiers were present in the TCR beta cDNA libraries. T cells numbering about 0.95 to 10 million gave rise to roughly 0.5 million cDNA molecules. MiXCR was run by TCRdb on the PCR reads, yielding one entry per CDR3 protein. The table shows around 400,000 distinct CDR3 sequences, with about a third occurring only once. This clonotype came up a few times. Its antigen remains unknown. Germline-derived CDR1 and CDR2 are SGDLS and YYNGEE. The CDR3 covers 13 residues. V lost 3 bases and J lost 4, with 10 bases in between. Study findings and constraints: Controls had lower frequencies than patients of about 5 TRBV segments, which included TRBV5-6, TRBV5-1 and TRBV20-1. Among multiple sclerosis patients, normalized Chao1 diversity was significantly below that of controls. Same-batch preparations were strongly co-clustered by F measure.

The sample was blood. The chain recombines TRBV9 with TRBJ2-5; D is perhaps TRBD1 or TRBD2 (5 bases each). This receptor was taken from a girl between 10 and 17 years old with multiple sclerosis. Written as DNA, the CDR3 is TGTGCCAGCAGCGCCCCAGGGAGAGAGACCCAGTACTTC. This sequence encodes CASSAPGRETQYF.